Below, 20 T cell receptor beta chains from the same sample are listed, as sequenced in a study of CD8 T cells in Susac syndrome. The RNA, 0.5 to 1 ug, was put through reverse transcription using random hexamers. TCRdb reprocessed the immunoSEQ multiplex PCR reads with MiXCR, giving one entry per CDR3 protein. The sample records fewer than 85,000 distinct CDR3 sequences, around 95% being singletons. The sample consisted of CD8+ T cells from PBMCs. Receptors originate from a human donor with Susac syndrome.

V and J are TRBV3-1 and TRBJ2-3, with TRBD2 as a possible D gene (6 bases). CDR1 is LGHDT and CDR2 is YNNKEL in the germline V gene (reference sequence). The length of the CDR3 is 17 residues. The V gene lost 2 bases and the J gene lost 3 bases, with 18 bases spanning the gap. CDR3 in amino acids: CASSQSSSDPPTDTQYF. The CDR3 DNA sequence: TGTGCCAGCAGCCAAAGTTCTAGCGACCCGCCGACAGATACGCAGTATTTT.

The chain joins TRBV24-1 to TRBJ1-1; D gene ambiguous. With 4 bases removed from V and 4 bases from J, the gap between germline ends came to 9 bases. The germline CDR1 and CDR2 sequences are KGHDR and SFDVKD. The CDR3 is made up of 13 amino acids. CDR3 sequence: CATSETYGTEAFF. In nucleotides, the CDR3 is TGTGCCACCAGTGAAACCTATGGCACTGAAGCTTTCTTT.

This clonotype was picked up a small number of times. V gene TRBV20-1 combines with J gene TRBJ1-1; TRBD1 might be the D (5 bases). Trimming shortened V by 5 bases and J by 7 bases, and 8 bases separated the two germline ends. This CDR3 contains 10 residues. Germline V gives CDR1 DFQATT, CDR2 SNEGSKA (reference sequence). CDR3 region: CSARDGEAFF. The CDR3 bases are TGCAGTGCTCGGGACGGTGAAGCTTTCTTT.

This clonotype was observed a handful of times. The chain combines TRBV11-1 with TRBJ1-2, with 8 bases identical to TRBD1. Germline CDR1 and CDR2: SGHAT and FQDESV (reference sequence). This CDR3 has 15 residues. V was clipped by 5 bases and J by 0 bases; unmatched bases: 5. In nucleotides, the CDR3 is TGTGCCAGCAGCCCCGGGACAGGCCCTAACTATGGCTACACCTTC. Its protein product is CASSPGTGPNYGYTF.

The V and J genes are TRBV12-3 or TRBV12-4 and TRBJ1-1; D unresolved. V was pared by 5 bases and J by 3 bases, with 7 bases between. The CDR3 sequence is 12 residues long. CDR3 sequence: CASSQDHTEAFF. CDR3 coding DNA: TGTGCCAGCAGTCAGGACCACACTGAAGCTTTCTTT.

The chain combines TRBV4-3 with TRBJ2-3, with 7 bases fitting TRBD2. V shed 0 bases, J shed 3 bases, and the junction held 6 bases outside the gene matches. This CDR3 is built from 16 residues. Germline CDR1 reads LGHNA; CDR2 reads YSLEER. CDR3: CASSQEVSGYTDTQYF. The DNA of the CDR3 is TGCGCCAGCAGCCAAGAAGTTAGCGGGTATACAGATACGCAGTATTTT.

V is TRBV11-2 and J is TRBJ1-1; weak D call: TRBD1 (6 bases). Germline values: CDR1 SGHAT, CDR2 FQNNGV. There are 15 residues in the CDR3. Trimming removed 5 bases from V and 0 bases from J, with 13 bases in between. The DNA for the CDR3 is TGTGCCAGCAGCGTCCCGGGACATTTGAACACTGAAGCTTTCTTT. It translates to CASSVPGHLNTEAFF.

This chain uses TRBV9 with TRBJ2-1; D could derive from TRBD1 or TRBD2 (5 bases each). This CDR3 contains 14 residues. Germline CDR1 is SGDLS and CDR2 is YYNGEE. V was trimmed by 4 bases and J by 6 bases, leaving 14 bases between them. Written as DNA, the CDR3 is TGTGCCAGCAGCCCGTGGGATGGGGGCAATGAGCAGTTCTTC. Protein product: CASSPWDGGNEQFF.

Comments on this clonotype: One end of the junction is discordant with germline, which a read error may explain. This chain connects TRBV7-7 to TRBJ2-1; D assignment may be TRBD1 or TRBD2 (5 bases each). Germline V gene sequence: CDR1 SSHAT, CDR2 FNYEAQ (reference sequence). This CDR3 region has 13 residues. DNA for the CDR3: TGTGCTAGCAGCTTATCTAGGGGAGATGAGCAGTTCTTC. Its translation is CASSLSRGDEQFF.

The chain employs TRBV20-1 and TRBJ2-7; 11 nucleotides match TRBD2. Germline-derived CDR1 and CDR2 are DFQATT and SNEGSKA (reference sequence). With 1 base clipped from V and 4 bases from J, the junction kept 3 bases outside the gene matches. This CDR3 region has 14 residues. CDR3 sequence (DNA): TGCAGTGCTAGAGTACTAGCGGGAGCTTACGAGCAGTACTTC. Its translation: CSARVLAGAYEQYF.

The V call is TRBV20-1, the J call TRBJ2-2; 7 bases fit TRBD2. The junction had 5 bases not matched to a gene; V was cut back by 0 bases and J by 4 bases. Germline lookup yields CDR1 DFQATT and CDR2 SNEGSKA (reference sequence). This CDR3 contains 15 residues. The DNA for the CDR3 is TGCAGTGCTAGAGATCTCGCGGGAGCCACCGGGGAGCTGTTTTTT. Its translation is CSARDLAGATGELFF.

This clonotype was seen only once. The rearrangement uses TRBV20-1 and TRBJ2-1; 7 bases align to TRBD2. This CDR3 comprises 15 residues. Trimming removed 3 bases from V and 0 bases from J; junction bases left unmatched: 5. CDR1 and CDR2 (germline): DFQATT, SNEGSKA (reference sequence). The CDR3 protein is CSASDGGSSYNEQFF. The CDR3 DNA reads TGCAGTGCTAGTGATGGCGGGAGCTCCTACAATGAGCAGTTCTTC.

This sequence joins TRBV20-1 and TRBJ2-2, with D maybe TRBD2 (6 bases). The CDR3 is 15 amino acids. Germline CDR1 DFQATT, CDR2 SNEGSKA (reference sequence). V was pared by 0 bases and J by 2 bases, with 10 bases between. The CDR3 DNA is TGCAGTGCTAGAGAAGCCGGGAGAAACACCGGGGAGCTGTTTTTT. Protein sequence: CSAREAGRNTGELFF.

The chain links TRBV28 to TRBJ2-3, with D unclear. Germline CDR1 reads MDHEN; CDR2 reads SYDVKM. Trimming removed 2 bases at V and 2 bases at J, with 8 bases between. The CDR3 runs 14 residues. The chain's CDR3 is CASSLASTTDTQYF. Here the CDR3 DNA reads TGTGCCAGCAGTTTAGCGTCCACCACAGATACGCAGTATTTT.

The V and J genes are TRBV6-5 and TRBJ1-6; D is uncertain. Germline CDR1 and CDR2: MNHEY and SVGAGI. V lost 0 bases and J lost 10, with 13 bases in between. CDR3 length equals 15 residues. DNA of the CDR3: TGTGCCAGCAGTTACTCGAAAGGGTACGGGTCACCCCTCCACTTT. Encoded protein: CASSYSKGYGSPLHF.

The chain recombines TRBV28 with TRBJ2-7; unclear D gene. Deletions cut 1 base from V and 3 bases from J, with 7 bases between. The CDR3 extends over 13 amino acids. Germline loops: CDR1 MDHEN, CDR2 SYDVKM. The CDR3 loop is CASSLLQNYEQYF. CDR3 bases: TGTGCCAGCAGTTTATTACAGAACTACGAGCAGTACTTC.

In DNA form, the CDR3 reads TGTGCCACCAGTGACGTGGGAGGACGATACAATGAGCAGTTCTTC. Protein sequence: CATSDVGGRYNEQFF. The chain links TRBV24-1 to TRBJ2-1, with D possibly matching TRBD2 (6 bases). Trimming stripped 4 bases from V and 4 bases from J, with 13 bases between. From germline, CDR1 is KGHDR and CDR2 SFDVKD. This CDR3 has 15 amino acids.

The rearrangement links TRBV3-1 to TRBJ2-1; 8 nucleotides align to TRBD2. J gave up 8 bases and V 4 bases, and 10 bases lay outside the gene matches. The CDR3 runs 15 residues. The V gene's germline CDR1 is LGHDT and CDR2 YNNKEL (reference sequence). The CDR3 is CASSPRVAGLYEQFF. CDR3 in DNA: TGTGCCAGCAGCCCTCGGGTAGCGGGATTGTATGAGCAGTTCTTC.

The chain is built from TRBV6-2 or TRBV6-3 and TRBJ2-1, with 7 bases that match TRBD2. This CDR3 is built from 18 residues. Germline V CDR1 and CDR2: MNHEY, SVGEGT. Germline trimming cut 7 bases from V and 5 bases from J; bases unmatched to any gene: 20. The CDR3 nucleotides read TGTGCCAGCAATATTATGGATTGGACACCGGGACTACACAATGAGCAGTTCTTC. Translation gives CASNIMDWTPGLHNEQFF.

The V gene is TRBV6-1, the J gene TRBJ2-1; tentatively, D is TRBD2 (6 bases). CDR1 MNHNS and CDR2 SASEGT come from the germline V gene. The CDR3 loop spans 13 amino acids. The V gene lost 3 bases and the J gene lost 8 bases, with 11 bases spanning the gap. The CDR3 DNA reads TGTGCCAGCAGTGATATACGACTAGATGAGCAGTTCTTC. It encodes CASSDIRLDEQFF.